This T cell receptor beta chain originates from a study of blood T cell repertoires in COVID-19. Overall study context: Samples of COVID-19 (acute and convalescent) were obtained from the United States, Italy and Spain.

Original analysis: Estimation of nucleated cell counts relied on the amplification of reference gene primers. Profiled with immunoSEQ multiplex PCR; TCRdb holds only in-frame clones, not every one. V, J and clone size were drawn from that table, and D and trimming were deduced from the DNA. The top ten hold 15% to 20% of the sample, which has about 200,000 clones, roughly 88% seen once. Germline trimming cut 4 bases from V and 4 bases from J; bases unmatched to any gene: 8. Germline V gene data show CDR1 as SGHNT and CDR2 as YYREEE (reference sequence). The CDR3 has 15 residues. Patients from Seattle were sampled longitudinally, starting during active infection.

J is TRBJ2-1 and V is TRBV5-4; 7 bases are shared with TRBD2. Material for sequencing was peripheral blood. This clonotype was obtained from a man aged 45-65 years with COVID-19, enrolled during active disease. CDR3 DNA sequence: TGTGCCAGCAGCCCGGCGGCTAGCGGTTACAATGAGCAGTTCTTC. Translated: CASSPAASGYNEQFF. The full variable domain, in which reference TRBV5-4 and TRBJ2-1 provide the parts outside the CDR3, is ETGVTQSPTHLIKTRGQQVTLRCSSQSGHNTVSWYQQALGQGPQFIFQYYREEENGRGNFPPRFSGLQFPNYSSELNVNALELDDSALYLCASSPAASGYNEQFFGPGTRLTVL.